Listed here are 25 T cell receptor beta chains from one sample, sequenced in a study of PD-1 blockade in mismatch repair-deficient tumors (dated by TCRdb to the late 2010s). The library was made by the immunoSEQ multiplex PCR assay. TCRdb's version of the immuneACCESS table is confined to in-frame rearrangements and falls short of the full clone set. An unresolved V gene accounts for under half of the shortfall where checked; the remainder is of unknown origin. For this sample the table gives about 60,000 clones, of which approximately 88% were detected only once. The biggest ten clones account for approximately 15% of the sample. The sequencing used peripheral blood, collected 52 weeks after starting pembrolizumab. Every receptor here comes from an adult with mismatch repair-deficient cancer.

The chain joins TRBV7-2 to TRBJ2-5, with 12 bases that match TRBD2. Germline CDR1 and CDR2: SGHTA and FQGNSA. CDR3 length equals 16 residues. Trimming took 1 base from V and 4 from J; bases not matched to a gene: 4. The CDR3 protein is CASSLGTSGMGETQYF. The CDR3 DNA is TGTGCCAGCAGCTTAGGGACTAGCGGGATGGGAGAGACCCAGTACTTC. Full variable domain (rest looked up from reference TRBV7-2 and TRBJ2-5): GAGVSQSPSNKVTEKGKDVELRCDPISGHTALYWYRQSLGQGLEFLIYFQGNSAPDKSGLPSDRFSAERTGGSVSTLTIQRTQQEDSAVYLCASSLGTSGMGETQYFGPGTRLLVL.

This chain uses TRBV19 with TRBJ2-6; D possibly corresponds to TRBD1 (5 bases). Deletions cut 5 bases from V and 0 bases from J, with 11 bases between. There are 16 residues in the CDR3. Germline V CDR1 and CDR2: LNHDA, SQIVND (reference sequence). This CDR3 reads CASSQGFNSGANVLTF. The CDR3 DNA sequence: TGTGCCAGTAGTCAGGGTTTTAACTCTGGGGCCAACGTCCTGACTTTC.

V usage is TRBV7-9 and J usage is TRBJ1-2, with unresolved D. CDR3 length equals 11 residues. V lost 6 bases to trimming and J lost 3 bases, with 5 bases between them. Germline CDR1 and CDR2: SEHNR and FQNEAQ (reference sequence). Here the CDR3 reads CASRLDYGYTF. CDR3 coding DNA: TGTGCCAGCAGACTGGACTATGGCTACACCTTC.

In nucleotides, the CDR3 is TGTGCCTGGAGCCCCGACAGGGGGTATTCCTACGAGCAGTACTTC. As protein: CAWSPDRGYSYEQYF. The J gene is TRBJ2-7, the V gene TRBV30, with 9 positions matching TRBD1. V was clipped by 3 bases and J by 1 base; unmatched bases: 7. CDR3 length: 15 residues. Germline V lookup: CDR1 GTSNPN, CDR2 SVGIG (reference sequence).

V gene TRBV7-9 combines with J gene TRBJ2-1, with TRBD2 identical over 7 bases. The CDR3 loop spans 15 amino acids. The V gene's germline CDR1 is SEHNR and CDR2 FQNEAQ (reference sequence). V dropped 11 bases and J dropped 4; count of bases not matched to a gene: 14. CDR3 DNA: TGTGCCTGGGGAGCGTGGGAGCGGGGTTACAATGAGCAGTTCTTC. This encodes CAWGAWERGYNEQFF.

The chain recombines TRBV28 with TRBJ1-5, with 10 nucleotides matching TRBD1. The V gene's germline CDR1 is MDHEN and CDR2 SYDVKM. V shed 7 bases and J 5 bases; nucleotides not matched to a gene: 5. This CDR3 comprises 14 residues. CDR3 sequence: CASIRQGADQPQHF. The CDR3 bases are TGTGCCAGCATCCGACAGGGGGCAGATCAGCCCCAGCATTTT.

The J gene is TRBJ1-4, the V gene TRBV6-1, with D maybe TRBD1 (5 bases). Germline assignment: CDR1 MNHNS and CDR2 SASEGT. CDR3 size: 19 residues. The V end lost 3 bases, the J end lost 4 bases, and 24 bases lay between the germline ends. The DNA of the CDR3 is TGTGCCAGCAGTGAGATGACCGGGACCGTTGAACCCGATAATGAAAAACTGTTTTTT. Its protein is CASSEMTGTVEPDNEKLFF.

The chain recombines TRBV7-6 with TRBJ2-3; TRBD1 matches at 7 bases. After removal of 6 bases from V and 0 bases from J, the junction contained 9 bases not matched to a gene. Germline CDR1 and CDR2: SGHVS and FNYEAQ. The length of the CDR3 is 16 residues. The CDR3 loop is CASSPRTGPSTDTQYF. As DNA, the CDR3 is TGTGCCAGCAGTCCTCGGACAGGACCAAGCACAGATACGCAGTATTTT.

The genes are TRBV28 and TRBJ2-2; 10 bases line up with TRBD2. The CDR3 has 20 amino acids. Per the germline V gene, CDR1 is MDHEN and CDR2 is SYDVKM. V was clipped by 5 bases and J by 5 bases; unmatched bases: 20. The CDR3 is CASSLPLGQLAGEFTGELFF. The CDR3 DNA follows: TGTGCCAGCAGTCTCCCCCTGGGACAGCTAGCGGGAGAGTTTACCGGGGAGCTGTTTTTT.

The chain recombines TRBV29-1 with TRBJ1-1, with D possibly TRBD1 on 6 matching bases. In germline, CDR1 is SQVTM, CDR2 ANQGSEA. The V gene lost 6 bases and the J gene lost 6 bases, with 11 bases spanning the gap. The CDR3 is 11 amino acids. The CDR3 sequence is CSVNPGAEAFF. CDR3 nucleotides: TGCAGCGTGAACCCAGGGGCTGAAGCTTTCTTT.

The chain couples TRBV5-1 to TRBJ2-1; perhaps TRBD2 as D (10 bases). Germline V lookup: CDR1 SGHRS, CDR2 YFSETQ. The CDR3 runs 20 residues. Trimming shortened V by 1 base and J by 9 bases, and 32 bases separated the two germline ends. The CDR3 nucleotides are TGCGCCAGCAGCTTGTTTGGTGGGACAGGGATGAGCGGGAGGGCCGTTGAGCAGTTCTTC. Amino acids: CASSLFGGTGMSGRAVEQFF.

In its sample, this clone was seen once. The rearrangement links TRBV6-1 to TRBJ2-1, with 9 positions matching TRBD1. This CDR3 spans 16 amino acids. From germline, CDR1 is MNHNS and CDR2 SASEGT. The J segment lost 1 base and the V segment lost 2 bases, leaving 3 bases of the junction unmatched. The CDR3 region has the DNA TGTGCCAGCAGTGAACAAGACAGGGGGTCCTACAATGAGCAGTTCTTC. Translating gives CASSEQDRGSYNEQFF.

The rearrangement joins TRBV11-1 to TRBJ2-5; D not certain. The J call could be wrong; TRBJ2-7 is a better fit for the DNA end. Germline CDR1 SGHAT, CDR2 FQDESV (reference sequence). The CDR3 consists of 12 residues. CDR3 nucleotides: TGTGCCAGCAGCTTAACTGGCTACGAGCAGTACTTC. Encoded protein: CASSLTGYEQYF.

The chain uses TRBV4-1 and TRBJ1-2; the match to TRBD1 covers 8 bases. The CDR3 sequence is 13 residues long. V lost 1 base to trimming and J lost 7 bases; unmatched junction nucleotides: 2. The germline V gene has CDR1 MGHRA and CDR2 YSYEKL. This chain's CDR3 is CASSQAGQGGYTF. The CDR3 DNA reads TGCGCCAGCAGCCAAGCCGGACAGGGTGGCTACACCTTC.

The chain combines TRBV5-5 with TRBJ2-5; D is uncertain. V lost 4 bases and J lost 5, with 9 bases in between. The germline V gene has CDR1 SGHKS and CDR2 YYEKEE (reference sequence). The CDR3 covers 12 residues. The CDR3 loop reads CASSRIGETQYF. Written as DNA, the CDR3 is TGTGCCAGCAGCCGTATTGGGGAGACCCAGTACTTC.

J is TRBJ2-7 and V is TRBV7-8; 8 bases fit TRBD1. CDR3 size: 14 residues. Unmatched junction bases numbered 5, after V lost 4 bases and J lost 3 bases. Germline V gene data show CDR1 as SGHVS and CDR2 as FQNEAQ. The CDR3 nucleotides are TGTGCCAGCAGCTCAACAGGGGGGTACTACGAGCAGTACTTC. Translating it yields CASSSTGGYYEQYF.

This chain connects TRBV4-2 to TRBJ2-3; 9 bases align to TRBD2. The CDR3 spans 16 residues. Trimming at V came to 4 bases and at J to 7 bases, leaving 12 bases not matched to a gene. The germline CDR1 and CDR2 sequences are LGHNA and YNFKEQ. The CDR3 loop is CASSRPRGTSPHTQYF. The CDR3 DNA follows: TGTGCCAGCAGCCGACCCCGAGGGACTAGCCCTCATACGCAGTATTTT.

The chain couples TRBV7-9 to TRBJ2-3, with D perhaps given as TRBD1 or TRBD2 (5 bases each). The CDR3 covers 15 residues. V was pared by 1 base and J by 2 bases, with 10 bases between. Germline V gene sequence: CDR1 SEHNR, CDR2 FQNEAQ (reference sequence). The CDR3 DNA reads as TGTGCCAGCAGCTTAGGGGGACGTCTCACAGATACGCAGTATTTT. Amino acid sequence: CASSLGGRLTDTQYF.

This chain uses TRBV5-6 with TRBJ1-2, with D tentatively TRBD1 (5 bases). The CDR3 sequence is 15 residues long. Per germline, CDR1 SGHDT and CDR2 YYEEEE. The V and J ends lost 1 base and 7 bases respectively, with 17 bases between them. Written as DNA, the CDR3 is TGTGCCAGCAGCTTGAGTGTGGGGGTTTCACGTGGCTACACCTTC. Translating gives CASSLSVGVSRGYTF.

The V call is TRBV5-4, the J call TRBJ2-5; D is unclear. Germline CDR1 and CDR2: SGHNT and YYREEE (reference sequence). With 2 bases removed from V and 4 bases from J, the gap between germline ends came to 21 bases. The CDR3 spans 17 residues. CDR3 in amino acids: CASSLFGMGRVAETQYF. DNA for the CDR3: TGTGCCAGCAGCTTATTTGGGATGGGTCGGGTAGCAGAGACCCAGTACTTC.

The chain combines TRBV29-1 with TRBJ2-7, with D tentatively TRBD2 (5 bases). The CDR3 totals 15 residues. Trimming shortened V by 2 bases and J by 3 bases, and 17 bases separated the two germline ends. CDR1 is SQVTM, CDR2 ANQGSEA, per germline. Written as DNA, the CDR3 is TGCAGCGTTGAAATTCCGGCTAGCCCCAACTACGAGCAGTACTTC. This encodes CSVEIPASPNYEQYF.

The chain couples TRBV29-1 to TRBJ2-7; 7 bases fit TRBD1. The CDR3 sequence is 15 residues long. V trimming: 3 bases; J trimming: 0 bases; junction bases outside the gene matches: 8. CDR1 and CDR2 from the germline V gene are SQVTM and ANQGSEA. CDR3 sequence: CSVDSGTEFSYEQYF. As DNA, the CDR3 is TGCAGCGTTGATTCGGGGACAGAGTTCTCCTACGAGCAGTACTTC.

This chain uses TRBV28 with TRBJ2-1; 13 bases match TRBD2. Per germline, CDR1 MDHEN and CDR2 SYDVKM. J was trimmed by 0 bases and V by 3 bases; bases with no gene match: 8. This CDR3 has 19 residues. CDR3 in DNA: TGTGCCAGCAGTTTGCCAGGGACTAGCGGGGAAAGCTCCTACAATGAGCAGTTCTTC. This encodes CASSLPGTSGESSYNEQFF.

A few counts support this clone. The genes are TRBV6-5 and TRBJ1-2; D call uncertain. This CDR3 has 13 amino acids. The germline CDR1 and CDR2 sequences are MNHEY and SVGAGI. Deletions cut 5 bases from V and 6 bases from J, with 13 bases between. CDR3 nucleotide sequence: TGTGCCAGCAGTGGCAGGTTCGGCAATGGCTACACCTTC. Translated, it gives CASSGRFGNGYTF.

The chain has TRBV5-1 and TRBJ1-1; TRBD1 aligns across 7 bases. The CDR3 is made up of 15 amino acids. Per germline, CDR1 SGHRS and CDR2 YFSETQ. V shed 4 bases, J shed 4 bases, and the junction held 10 bases outside the gene matches. In DNA form, the CDR3 reads TGCGCCAGCAGCACAACAGGGGTCCGGGGCACTGAAGCTTTCTTT. Translating it yields CASSTTGVRGTEAFF.